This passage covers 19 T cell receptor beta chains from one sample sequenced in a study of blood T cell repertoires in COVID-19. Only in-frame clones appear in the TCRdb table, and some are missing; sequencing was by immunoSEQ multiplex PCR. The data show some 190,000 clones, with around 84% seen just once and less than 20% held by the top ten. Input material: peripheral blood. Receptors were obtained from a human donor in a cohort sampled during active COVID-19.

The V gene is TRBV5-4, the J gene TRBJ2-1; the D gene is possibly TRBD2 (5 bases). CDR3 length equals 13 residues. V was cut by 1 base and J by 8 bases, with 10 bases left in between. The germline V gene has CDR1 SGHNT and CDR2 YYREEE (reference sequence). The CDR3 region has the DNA TGTGCCAGCAGCTTGCGGGGTAGCTATGAGCAGTTCTTC. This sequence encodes CASSLRGSYEQFF.

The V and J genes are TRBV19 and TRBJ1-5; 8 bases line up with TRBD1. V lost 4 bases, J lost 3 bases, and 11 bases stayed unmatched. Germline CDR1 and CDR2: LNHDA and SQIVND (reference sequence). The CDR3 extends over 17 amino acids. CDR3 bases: TGTGCCAGTAGTACGGTCGGGACAGGTGTTGCCAATCAGCCCCAGCATTTT. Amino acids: CASSTVGTGVANQPQHF.

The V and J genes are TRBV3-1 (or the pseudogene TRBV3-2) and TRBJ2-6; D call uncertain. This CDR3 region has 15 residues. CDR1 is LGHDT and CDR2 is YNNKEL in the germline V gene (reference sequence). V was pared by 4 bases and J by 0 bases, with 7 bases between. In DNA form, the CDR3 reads TGTGCCAGCAGCCCTGTGTCCTCTGGGGCCAACGTCCTGACTTTC. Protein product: CASSPVSSGANVLTF.

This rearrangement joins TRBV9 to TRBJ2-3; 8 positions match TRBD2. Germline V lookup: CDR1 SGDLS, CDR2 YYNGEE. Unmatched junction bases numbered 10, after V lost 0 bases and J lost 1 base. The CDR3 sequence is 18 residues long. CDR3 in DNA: TGTGCCAGCAGCGTAGGAGTGGGCGGGGGGTCCGGCACAGATACGCAGTATTTT. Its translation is CASSVGVGGGSGTDTQYF.

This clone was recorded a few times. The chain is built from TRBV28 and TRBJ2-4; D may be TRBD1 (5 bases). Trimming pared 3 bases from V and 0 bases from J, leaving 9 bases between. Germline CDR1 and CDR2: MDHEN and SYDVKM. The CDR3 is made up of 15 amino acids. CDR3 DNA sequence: TGTGCCAGCAGTTTGGCAGGACAAGCCAAAAACATTCAGTACTTC. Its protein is CASSLAGQAKNIQYF.

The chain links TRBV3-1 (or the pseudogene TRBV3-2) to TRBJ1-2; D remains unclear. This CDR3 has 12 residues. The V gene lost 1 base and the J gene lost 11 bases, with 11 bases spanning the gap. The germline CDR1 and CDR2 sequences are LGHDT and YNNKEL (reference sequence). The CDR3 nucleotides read TGTGCCAGCAGCCAAGGCGAGGGAATATACACCTTC. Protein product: CASSQGEGIYTF.

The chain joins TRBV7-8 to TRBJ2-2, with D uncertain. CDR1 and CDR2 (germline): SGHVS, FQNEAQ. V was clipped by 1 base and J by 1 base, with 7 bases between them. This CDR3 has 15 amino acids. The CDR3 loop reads CASSLDWLNTGELFF. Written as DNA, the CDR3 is TGTGCCAGCAGCTTAGACTGGTTGAACACCGGGGAGCTGTTTTTT.

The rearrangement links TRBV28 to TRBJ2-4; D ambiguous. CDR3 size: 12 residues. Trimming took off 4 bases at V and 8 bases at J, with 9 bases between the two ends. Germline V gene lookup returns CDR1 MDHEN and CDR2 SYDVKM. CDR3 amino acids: CASSSTLHIQYF. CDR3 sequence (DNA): TGTGCCAGCAGTTCGACATTGCACATTCAGTACTTC.

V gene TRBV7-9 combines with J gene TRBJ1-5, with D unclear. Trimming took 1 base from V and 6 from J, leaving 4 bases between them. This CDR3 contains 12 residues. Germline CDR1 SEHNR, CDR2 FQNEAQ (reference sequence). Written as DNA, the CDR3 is TGTGCCAGCAGCTTAGACTTTCAGCCCCAGCATTTT. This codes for CASSLDFQPQHF.

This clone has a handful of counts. CDR3 residues: CASSPRDSPWEQYV. The DNA for the CDR3 is TGTGCCAGCAGCCCCCGGGACAGCCCCTGGGAGCAGTACGTC. The chain joins TRBV7-9 to TRBJ2-7; 7 nucleotides agree with TRBD1. V lost 5 bases to trimming and J lost 7 bases; unmatched junction nucleotides: 11. Germline V CDR1 and CDR2: SEHNR, FQNEAQ (reference sequence). This CDR3 comprises 14 residues.

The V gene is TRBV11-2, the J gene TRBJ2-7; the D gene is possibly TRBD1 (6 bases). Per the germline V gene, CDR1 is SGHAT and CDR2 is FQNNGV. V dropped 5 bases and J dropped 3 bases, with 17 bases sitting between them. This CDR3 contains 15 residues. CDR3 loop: CASSPDGQRNYEQYV. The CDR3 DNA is TGTGCCAGCAGCCCAGATGGACAGCGAAACTACGAGCAGTACGTC.

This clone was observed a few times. Here the CDR3 DNA reads TGTGCCAGCAGCCTAGCCGGGACAGATCACGAGCAGTACGTC. This codes for CASSLAGTDHEQYV. The rearrangement uses TRBV7-9 and TRBJ2-7, with 7 bases that match TRBD1. The germline V gene has CDR1 SEHNR and CDR2 FQNEAQ (reference sequence). This CDR3 comprises 14 residues.

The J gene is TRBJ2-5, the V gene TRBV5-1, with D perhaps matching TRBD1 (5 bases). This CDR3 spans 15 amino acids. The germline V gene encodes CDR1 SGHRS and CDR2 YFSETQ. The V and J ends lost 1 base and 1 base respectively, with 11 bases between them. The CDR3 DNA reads TGCGCCAGCAGCTTGCCATCCCAGGGCCAAGAGACCCAGTACTTC. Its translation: CASSLPSQGQETQYF.

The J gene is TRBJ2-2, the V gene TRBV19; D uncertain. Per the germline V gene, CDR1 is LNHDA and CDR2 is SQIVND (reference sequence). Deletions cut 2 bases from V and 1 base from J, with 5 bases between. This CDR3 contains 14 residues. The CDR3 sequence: CASSIRRNTGELFF. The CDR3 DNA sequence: TGTGCCAGTAGTATAAGGAGGAACACCGGGGAGCTGTTTTTT.

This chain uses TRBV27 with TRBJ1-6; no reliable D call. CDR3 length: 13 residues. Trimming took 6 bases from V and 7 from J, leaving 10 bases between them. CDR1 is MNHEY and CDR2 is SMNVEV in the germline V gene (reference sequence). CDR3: CASRGSRNSPLHF. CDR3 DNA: TGTGCCAGCAGGGGCAGTAGGAATTCACCCCTCCACTTT.

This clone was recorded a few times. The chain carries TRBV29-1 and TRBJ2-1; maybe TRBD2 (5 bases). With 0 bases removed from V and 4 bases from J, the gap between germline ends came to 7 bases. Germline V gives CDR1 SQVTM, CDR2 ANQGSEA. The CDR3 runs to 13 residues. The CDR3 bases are TGCAGCGTTGAAGACCCGGGATACAATGAGCAGTTCTTC. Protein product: CSVEDPGYNEQFF.

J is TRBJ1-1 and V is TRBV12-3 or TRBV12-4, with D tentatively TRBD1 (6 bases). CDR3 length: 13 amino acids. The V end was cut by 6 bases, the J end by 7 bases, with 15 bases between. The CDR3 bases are TGTGCCAGCAGGACGACAGGTCGGGGTGAAGCTTTCTTT. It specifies CASRTTGRGEAFF.

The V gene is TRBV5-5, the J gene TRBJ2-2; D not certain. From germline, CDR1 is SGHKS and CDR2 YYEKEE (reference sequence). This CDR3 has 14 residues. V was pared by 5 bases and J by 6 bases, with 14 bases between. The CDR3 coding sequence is TGTGCCAGCAGTCCCTCGATTCTAGCCGGGGAGCTGTTTTTT. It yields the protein CASSPSILAGELFF. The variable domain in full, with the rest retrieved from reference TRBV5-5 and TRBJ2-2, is DAGVTQSPTHLIKTRGQQVTLRCSPISGHKSVSWYQQVLGQGPQFIFQYYEKEERGRGNFPDRFSARQFPNYSSELNVNALLLGDSALYLCASSPSILAGELFFGEGSRLTVL.

CDR3 residues: CASSLQGGTDGYTF. The CDR3 nucleotides read TGCGCCAGCAGCTTACAGGGGGGTACGGATGGCTACACCTTC. This chain connects TRBV5-1 to TRBJ1-2; 8 bases map to TRBD1. Germline V gives CDR1 SGHRS, CDR2 YFSETQ. The CDR3 extends over 14 amino acids. V lost 2 bases and J lost 6; bases outside the gene matches: 6.